Below, 21 T cell receptor beta chains from the same sample are listed, as sequenced in a study of T cells after yellow fever vaccination (dated by TCRdb to about 2019). Interpreted using the paper, the treatment or condition label stands for: live attenuated yellow fever vaccine strain. Receptors were amplified or captured by 5' RACE. Sequenced using an Illumina HiSeq 2500. TCRdb trimmed the raw reads at Q25, called clones with MiXCR and kept productive beta chains. Rows with one shared CDR3 protein collapse into an entry with the most common genes and DNA. Across this sample there are about 68,000 distinct CDR3 sequences, with more than 6.5% seen only once. The ten largest clones capture around 37% of the sample. Specimen: CD8+ T cells sorted from PBMCs, collected more than 35 days after the first yellow fever vaccination. These TCRs come from a young man who received the YFV17D yellow fever vaccine.

This clonotype was seen ten or more times. This sequence joins TRBV4-1 and TRBJ1-4; D gene uncertain. This CDR3 is 16 amino acids long. V was shortened by 4 bases and J by 3 bases, with 15 bases between the two germline ends. The germline V gene has CDR1 MGHRA and CDR2 YSYEKL. Written as DNA, the CDR3 is TGCGCCAGCAGCCCCCTTTACAGTGAGGCTAATGAAAAACTGTTTTTT. Protein product: CASSPLYSEANEKLFF.

Ten or more counts support this clonotype. The rearrangement joins TRBV12-3 or TRBV12-4 to TRBJ1-1; D gene ambiguous. V lost 6 bases and J 6 bases, leaving 8 bases between the germline ends. CDR3 length equals 11 residues. This CDR3 reads CASRISAEAFF. The CDR3 DNA is TGTGCCAGCAGGATCAGTGCTGAAGCTTTCTTT.

The sample holds many counts of this clonotype. J is TRBJ1-1 and V is TRBV7-8; the D gene is possibly TRBD1 (5 bases). The CDR3 has 16 residues. Trimming cost V 2 bases and J 5 bases, with 18 bases left between them. Germline V gene data show CDR1 as SGHVS and CDR2 as FQNEAQ. CDR3 coding DNA: TGTGCCAGCAGCTTATACGGCCAGGGACTCCGGACTGAAGCTTTCTTT. Amino acid sequence: CASSLYGQGLRTEAFF.

In this sample, this clonotype turned up many times. The chain is built from TRBV7-8 and TRBJ2-3; TRBD1 matches at 7 bases. V shed 5 bases, J shed 0 bases, and the junction held 8 bases outside the gene matches. The germline CDR1 and CDR2 sequences are SGHVS and FQNEAQ. This CDR3 has 16 residues. CDR3 protein: CASSPLGTASTDTQYF. The CDR3 DNA reads TGTGCCAGCAGCCCCCTCGGGACAGCAAGCACAGATACGCAGTATTTT. Filled out from reference TRBV7-8 and TRBJ2-3, the complete variable domain reads GAGVSQSPRYKVAKRGQDVALRCDPISGHVSLFWYQQALGQGPEFLTYFQNEAQLDKSGLPSDRFFAERPEGSVSTLKIQRTQQEDSAVYLCASSPLGTASTDTQYFGPGTRLTVL.

The rearrangement uses TRBV6-2 or TRBV6-3 and TRBJ2-5; perhaps D is TRBD1 or TRBD2 (5 bases each). The V gene lost 1 base and the J gene lost 2 bases, with 11 bases spanning the gap. The CDR3 runs 15 residues. Germline lookup yields CDR1 MNHEY and CDR2 SVGEGT. The CDR3 sequence is CASSYYGAEQETQYF. CDR3 nucleotides: TGTGCCAGCAGTTACTACGGGGCCGAGCAAGAGACCCAGTACTTC.

This clonotype was counted at least ten times. The V call is TRBV3-1, the J call TRBJ2-1, with D uncertain. The germline CDR1 and CDR2 sequences are LGHDT and YNNKEL (reference sequence). Deletions cut 3 bases from V and 10 bases from J, with 19 bases between. The CDR3 contains 15 residues. The CDR3 sequence: CASSQGARGATEQFF. The DNA for the CDR3 is TGTGCCAGCAGCCAGGGCGCCCGCGGAGCGACAGAGCAGTTCTTC.

This clonotype was found many times. The genes are TRBV12-3 or TRBV12-4 and TRBJ2-2, with 8 bases that match TRBD1. Trimming at V came to 6 bases and at J to 2 bases, leaving 8 bases not matched to a gene. The CDR3 covers 16 residues. The DNA for the CDR3 is TGTGCCAGCAGCGACTCGGACAGGGCTAACACCGGGGAGCTGTTTTTT. Translation: CASSDSDRANTGELFF.

This clonotype was counted between two and nine times. The rearrangement joins TRBV11-3 to TRBJ1-1, with a tentative D call TRBD1 (6 bases). Germline loops: CDR1 SGHNT, CDR2 YENEEA. The CDR3 spans 12 residues. The V end was cut by 4 bases, the J end by 11 bases, with 14 bases between. The CDR3 DNA is TGTGCCAGCAGCTCGGGGGCCCACTTCGCTTTCTTT. It codes for CASSSGAHFAFF.

This clonotype has a count of ten or more. The chain has TRBV6-5 and TRBJ1-1; 8 positions agree with TRBD1. CDR1 and CDR2 from the germline V gene are MNHEY and SVGAGI. This CDR3 spans 16 amino acids. Trimming at V came to 2 bases and at J to 2 bases, leaving 7 bases not matched to a gene. DNA for the CDR3: TGTGCCAGCAGTTACAGTCAGGGGGCAGGTAACACTGAAGCTTTCTTT. Protein sequence: CASSYSQGAGNTEAFF.

Only a few counts were recorded for this clonotype. The chain has TRBV9 and TRBJ2-3; 14 nucleotides line up with TRBD2. Germline assignment: CDR1 SGDLS and CDR2 YYNGEE. This CDR3 contains 16 residues. Trimming cost V 3 bases and J 1 base; bases outside gene matches: 1. CDR3 DNA: TGTGCCAGCAGCGGACTAGCGGGGGGGGGCACAGATACGCAGTATTTT. It encodes CASSGLAGGGTDTQYF.

On this clonotype: A much more abundant neighbour one base away suggests this may be a read error. This sequence joins TRBV6-1 and TRBJ2-6; D is perhaps TRBD1 (5 bases). Germline V gene sequence: CDR1 MNHNS, CDR2 SASEGT. The CDR3 length is 13 residues. For the CDR3, the DNA is TGTGCCAGCAGCCTCTCTGGGGCCAACATCCTGACTTTC. It specifies CASSLSGANILTF.

To note about this clonotype: A much larger clone sits a single nucleotide away, making a read error possible. The V call is TRBV7-3, the J call TRBJ1-6, with a weak D call TRBD1 (5 bases). This CDR3 region has 16 residues. Germline V CDR1 and CDR2: SGHTA, FQGTGA. Trimming removed 5 bases from V and 10 bases from J, with 21 bases in between. This chain's CDR3 is CASSRPKCRVESPLHF. CDR3 coding DNA: TGTGCCAGCAGCCGCCCCAAATGCAGGGTAGAATCACCCCTCCACTTT. Filled out from reference TRBV7-3 and TRBJ1-6, the complete variable domain reads GAGVSQTPSNKVTEKGKYVELRCDPISGHTALYWYRQSLGQGPEFLIYFQGTGAADDSGLPNDRFFAVRPEGSVSTLKIQRTERGDSAVYLCASSRPKCRVESPLHFGNGTRLTVT.

This clonotype showed up many times. The chain carries TRBV7-7 and TRBJ2-5, with a weak D call TRBD1 (5 bases). Germline loops: CDR1 SSHAT, CDR2 FNYEAQ (reference sequence). This CDR3 contains 16 residues. Trimming left V 2 bases short and J 2 bases short, with 15 bases between. The CDR3 DNA reads TGTGCCAGCAGCTTATATAGTTACAGGCAACAAGAGACCCAGTACTTC. Translating gives CASSLYSYRQQETQYF.

The table lists this clonotype with many counts. The genes are TRBV29-1 and TRBJ1-3; D unclear. V lost 0 bases and J 4 bases, leaving 7 bases between the germline ends. The CDR3 is made up of 13 amino acids. Looked up from germline, CDR1 is SQVTM and CDR2 is ANQGSEA. The CDR3 is CSVEEGSGNTIYF. The CDR3 bases are TGCAGCGTTGAAGAAGGGTCCGGAAACACCATATATTTT. Supplemented by reference TRBV29-1 and TRBJ1-3, the full variable domain reads SAVISQKPSRDICQRGTSLTIQCQVDSQVTMMFWYRQQPGQSLTLIATANQGSEATYESGFVIDKFPISRPNLTFSTLTVSNMSPEDSSIYLCSVEEGSGNTIYFGEGSWLTVV.

This clonotype has ten or more counts. The chain couples TRBV12-3 or TRBV12-4 to TRBJ2-2; D uncertain. The CDR3 spans 15 residues. V was cut by 1 base and J by 5 bases, with 11 bases left in between. The CDR3 sequence is CASSLVQVSTGELFF. The CDR3 nucleotides are TGTGCCAGCAGTTTAGTCCAGGTCTCGACCGGGGAGCTGTTTTTT.

Many counts were recorded for this clonotype. The V call is TRBV9, the J call TRBJ2-2; D remains unclear. Germline V lookup: CDR1 SGDLS, CDR2 YYNGEE. The V end was cut by 2 bases, the J end by 4 bases, with 18 bases between. The CDR3 is made up of 17 amino acids. The chain's CDR3 is CASSVSGDERFTGELFF. CDR3 bases: TGTGCCAGCAGCGTTTCTGGCGACGAGAGGTTCACCGGGGAGCTGTTTTTT.

This clonotype was detected many times. The chain joins TRBV4-3 to TRBJ2-7; 10 bases map to TRBD1. V lost 0 bases, J lost 2 bases, and 10 bases stayed unmatched. The germline gives CDR1 LGHNA, CDR2 YSLEER. This CDR3 spans 18 amino acids. CDR3 nucleotide sequence: TGCGCCAGCAGCCAAGATCAATTCGGGACAGGGGCGACCTACGAGCAGTACTTC. The encoded protein is CASSQDQFGTGATYEQYF.

The table lists this clonotype with many counts. This chain connects TRBV5-5 to TRBJ2-2; D may be TRBD1 (6 bases). V was trimmed by 1 base and J by 7 bases, leaving 11 bases between them. The CDR3 extends over 14 amino acids. Germline assignment: CDR1 SGHKS and CDR2 YYEKEE (reference sequence). The CDR3 bases are TGTGCCAGCAGCTTGCCAGGGGTGGACGGGGAGCTGTTTTTT. This encodes CASSLPGVDGELFF.

Of note for this clonotype: This clone may be a read error of a much larger clone one base away. The chain combines TRBV27 with TRBJ2-7; 7 nucleotides match TRBD1. The CDR3 length is 14 residues. Per the germline V gene, CDR1 is MNHEY and CDR2 is SMNVEV (reference sequence). V was pared by 3 bases and J by 2 bases, with 4 bases of the junction left unmatched. The chain's CDR3 is CASSLTGWTYEQYF. The CDR3 region has the DNA TGTGCCAGCAGTTTGACAGGGTGGACCTACGAGCAGTACTTC.

At least ten counts were recorded for this clonotype. This chain connects TRBV7-9 to TRBJ2-5; D perhaps matches TRBD2 (5 bases). V gave up 5 bases and J gave up 2 bases, with 15 bases separating them. From germline, CDR1 is SEHNR and CDR2 FQNEAQ (reference sequence). The CDR3 is 15 residues long. CDR3 DNA sequence: TGTGCCAGCAGCCCTCCCCTCACGGGGCAAGAGACCCAGTACTTC. Translating it yields CASSPPLTGQETQYF.

V gene TRBV5-5 combines with J gene TRBJ2-7; D is unresolved. In germline, CDR1 is SGHKS, CDR2 YYEKEE (reference sequence). The CDR3 has 13 residues. V was shortened by 3 bases and J by 2 bases, with 9 bases between the two germline ends. The CDR3 bases are TGTGCCAGCAGCTGGACCGACGCCTACGAGCAGTACGTC. This sequence encodes CASSWTDAYEQYV.